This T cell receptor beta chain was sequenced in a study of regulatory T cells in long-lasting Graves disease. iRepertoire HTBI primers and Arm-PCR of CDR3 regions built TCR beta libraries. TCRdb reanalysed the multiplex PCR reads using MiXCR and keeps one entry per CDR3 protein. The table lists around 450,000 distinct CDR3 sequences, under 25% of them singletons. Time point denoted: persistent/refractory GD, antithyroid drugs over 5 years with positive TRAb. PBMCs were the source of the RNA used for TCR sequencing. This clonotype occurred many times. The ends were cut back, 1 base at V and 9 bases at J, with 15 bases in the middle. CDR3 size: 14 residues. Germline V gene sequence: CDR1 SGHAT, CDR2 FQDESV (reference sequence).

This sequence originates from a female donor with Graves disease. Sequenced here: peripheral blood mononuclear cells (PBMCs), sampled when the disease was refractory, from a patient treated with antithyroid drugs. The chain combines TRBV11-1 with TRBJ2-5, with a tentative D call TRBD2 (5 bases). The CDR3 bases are TGTGCCAGCAGCTTAGACGGGGTTAATGGGCCCCAGTACTTC. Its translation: CASSLDGVNGPQYF.